These 19 T cell receptor beta chains were all obtained from the same sample, sequenced in a study of cytotoxic CD8 clonotypes in ibrutinib-treated CLL. Produced via immunoSEQ multiplex PCR; TCRdb's table is partial and in-frame only. Here the sample spans about 9,400 clones, under 65% being singletons. This specimen was PBMCs, taken before ibrutinib treatment. These receptors all come from a human donor with chronic lymphocytic leukemia.

This clone occurred a few times. This chain connects TRBV6-1 to TRBJ1-2, with D possibly being TRBD1 (5 bases). This CDR3 comprises 16 residues. The V and J ends lost 2 bases and 4 bases respectively, with 17 bases between them. Germline V gene data show CDR1 as MNHNS and CDR2 as SASEGT. The CDR3 coding sequence is TGTGCCAGCAGTGAATATACAGGTCAAGTATCCTATGGCTACACCTTC. Its protein is CASSEYTGQVSYGYTF.

CDR3 sequence (DNA): TGTGCCAGCAGTGAGAAAGGGGGACCTTTGGGCTACACCTTC. Translated: CASSEKGGPLGYTF. The chain employs TRBV2 and TRBJ1-2, with D possibly TRBD1 on 6 matching bases. The CDR3 spans 14 residues. The V and J ends lost 3 bases and 8 bases respectively, with 16 bases between them. Germline CDR1 SNHLY, CDR2 FYNNEI.

This clone was counted between two and nine times. The rearrangement uses TRBV2 and TRBJ2-6; 8 bases map to TRBD1. The CDR3 is made up of 18 amino acids. V dropped 6 bases and J dropped 0; count of bases not matched to a gene: 10. CDR1 is SNHLY, CDR2 FYNNEI, per germline. The CDR3 loop is CASRHETGVDSGANVLTF. The CDR3 DNA reads TGTGCCAGCAGGCACGAGACAGGGGTTGACTCTGGGGCCAACGTCCTGACTTTC. Looking up the rest from reference TRBV2 and TRBJ2-6 gives the full variable domain: EPEVTQTPSHQVTQMGQEVILRCVPISNHLYFYWYRQILGQKVEFLVSFYNNEISEKSEIFDDQFSVERPDGSNFTLKIRSTKLEDSAMYFCASRHETGVDSGANVLTFGAGSRLTVL.

This clone was counted only a few times. The V and J genes are TRBV19 and TRBJ2-1, with D tentatively TRBD2 (5 bases). CDR3 length equals 13 residues. The germline gives CDR1 LNHDA, CDR2 SQIVND (reference sequence). V was cut by 5 bases and J by 5 bases, with 10 bases left in between. The DNA of the CDR3 is TGTGCCAGTAGTCGGGGAAATAACAATGAGCAGTTCTTC. Its translation is CASSRGNNNEQFF.

This sequence joins TRBV4-2 and TRBJ2-5, with 11 bases matching TRBD1. J was trimmed by 3 bases and V by 4 bases; bases with no gene match: 10. The CDR3 extends over 17 amino acids. CDR1 and CDR2 (germline): LGHNA, YNFKEQ. This CDR3 reads CASSPSSGTGGEETQYF. The CDR3 DNA is TGTGCCAGCAGCCCTTCCTCCGGGACAGGGGGGGAAGAGACCCAGTACTTC.

V is TRBV9 and J is TRBJ1-5, with D uncertain. V was trimmed by 3 bases and J by 5 bases, leaving 18 bases between them. Per the germline V gene, CDR1 is SGDLS and CDR2 is YYNGEE. This CDR3 region has 16 residues. The CDR3 DNA sequence: TGTGCCAGCAGCGCGACCGGCCCCGAGGGCTATCAGCCCCAGCATTTT. Residues: CASSATGPEGYQPQHF.

The chain employs TRBV5-4 and TRBJ2-5; perhaps TRBD2 as D (5 bases). V dropped 3 bases and J dropped 5 bases, with 20 bases sitting between them. The V gene's germline CDR1 is SGHNT and CDR2 YYREEE (reference sequence). The CDR3 totals 16 residues. The CDR3 region is CASSSPSRTASETQYF. DNA for the CDR3: TGTGCCAGCAGCTCCCCAAGCAGGACGGCTAGCGAGACCCAGTACTTC.

The V and J genes are TRBV5-4 and TRBJ1-4; no reliable D call. Trimming removed 0 bases from V and 3 bases from J, with 6 bases in between. The CDR3 contains 14 residues. The germline V gene has CDR1 SGHNT and CDR2 YYREEE (reference sequence). CDR3 nucleotides: TGTGCCAGCAGCTTGGTTGGGGCTAATGAAAAACTGTTTTTT. Its translation is CASSLVGANEKLFF.

The chain links TRBV2 to TRBJ1-1; D is unresolved. Germline V gene sequence: CDR1 SNHLY, CDR2 FYNNEI. Trimming took off 6 bases at V and 7 bases at J, with 15 bases between the two ends. The CDR3 has 13 amino acids. The chain's CDR3 is CASSLEFSSEAFF. CDR3 nucleotide sequence: TGTGCCAGCAGCCTGGAGTTCAGCAGTGAAGCTTTCTTT.

The chain carries TRBV5-1 and TRBJ1-1; 8 bases are a match to TRBD1. The CDR3 is 14 residues long. In germline, CDR1 is SGHRS, CDR2 YFSETQ. Trimming cost V 2 bases and J 5 bases; bases outside gene matches: 5. The CDR3 sequence is CASSFGQGKTEAFF. The CDR3 DNA follows: TGCGCCAGCAGCTTCGGACAGGGTAAAACTGAAGCTTTCTTT. Complete variable domain (other parts from reference TRBV5-1 and TRBJ1-1): KAGVTQTPRYLIKTRGQQVTLSCSPISGHRSVSWYQQTPGQGLQFLFEYFSETQRNKGNFPGRFSGRQFSNSRSEMNVSTLELGDSALYLCASSFGQGKTEAFFGQGTRLTVV.

In this sample, this clone is medium-sized. This chain connects TRBV5-1 to TRBJ2-7, with 7 bases identical to TRBD1. CDR3 length equals 15 residues. With V trimmed by 3 bases and J by 0 bases, 6 bases remained unmatched. Germline CDR1 SGHRS, CDR2 YFSETQ. Written as DNA, the CDR3 is TGCGCCAGCAGCTCCAACCGGGACAGCTCCTACGAGCAGTACTTC. It codes for CASSSNRDSSYEQYF.

The V and J genes are TRBV20-1 and TRBJ1-1; a possible D gene is TRBD1 (5 bases). The V and J ends lost 5 bases and 3 bases respectively, with 7 bases between them. Germline CDR1 is DFQATT and CDR2 is SNEGSKA (reference sequence). The CDR3 is 11 amino acids. The CDR3 loop is CSAGGDTEAFF. In DNA form, the CDR3 reads TGCAGTGCTGGGGGGGACACTGAAGCTTTCTTT.

J is TRBJ2-7 and V is TRBV28; 9 bases agree with TRBD2. Germline lookup yields CDR1 MDHEN and CDR2 SYDVKM. This CDR3 spans 14 amino acids. V lost 4 bases to trimming and J lost 5 bases; unmatched junction nucleotides: 6. As DNA, the CDR3 is TGTGCCAGCAGTTCGCTAGCGGGAATCAACGAGCAGTACTTC. Residues: CASSSLAGINEQYF.

This rearrangement joins TRBV6-1 to TRBJ1-2; D is undetermined. Trimming took off 7 bases at V and 8 bases at J, with 11 bases between the two ends. The CDR3 consists of 11 residues. Germline CDR1 MNHNS, CDR2 SASEGT. The CDR3 coding sequence is TGTGCCAGCAAGGACGCAGTCGGCTACACCTTC. This gives the protein CASKDAVGYTF.

The chain recombines TRBV6-6 with TRBJ2-5; TRBD2 is a possible D gene (5 bases). V was trimmed by 0 bases and J by 4 bases, leaving 9 bases between them. Looked up from germline, CDR1 is MNHNY and CDR2 is SVGAGI (reference sequence). The CDR3 runs 14 residues. The CDR3 reads CASSYSVGRETQYF. CDR3 bases: TGTGCCAGCAGTTACTCGGTAGGGAGAGAGACCCAGTACTTC.

The chain uses TRBV14 and TRBJ1-1, with D possibly being TRBD1 (5 bases). Trimming took off 1 base at V and 7 bases at J, with 13 bases between the two ends. The CDR3 has 14 residues. The germline V gene has CDR1 SGHDN and CDR2 FVKESK. The CDR3 loop is CASSQGGARGEAFF. CDR3 nucleotide sequence: TGTGCCAGCAGCCAAGGAGGGGCGCGGGGTGAAGCTTTCTTT.

This chain connects TRBV4-1 to TRBJ2-3, with TRBD1 matching 7 bases. The length of the CDR3 is 15 residues. V trimming: 0 bases; J trimming: 1 base; junction bases outside the gene matches: 1. Germline lookup yields CDR1 MGHRA and CDR2 YSYEKL. In DNA form, the CDR3 reads TGCGCCAGCAGCCAAGATCAGGGGGGCACAGATACGCAGTATTTT. It specifies CASSQDQGGTDTQYF.

The genes are TRBV7-8 and TRBJ2-7; D gene unclear. V dropped 5 bases and J dropped 2 bases, with 4 bases sitting between them. Per the germline V gene, CDR1 is SGHVS and CDR2 is FQNEAQ. This CDR3 is 11 amino acids long. CDR3 region: CASSPAYEQYF. The CDR3 DNA is TGTGCCAGCAGCCCGGCCTACGAGCAGTACTTC. Full variable domain (rest looked up from reference TRBV7-8 and TRBJ2-7): GAGVSQSPRYKVAKRGQDVALRCDPISGHVSLFWYQQALGQGPEFLTYFQNEAQLDKSGLPSDRFFAERPEGSVSTLKIQRTQQEDSAVYLCASSPAYEQYFGPGTRLTVT.

V usage is TRBV7-2 and J usage is TRBJ1-1; perhaps TRBD1 as D (6 bases). Germline V gene lookup returns CDR1 SGHTA and CDR2 FQGNSA. With 6 bases removed from V and 2 bases from J, the gap between germline ends came to 19 bases. The length of the CDR3 is 16 residues. The CDR3 region is CASSWGGTFLNTEAFF. The CDR3 DNA is TGTGCCAGCAGTTGGGGGGGCACCTTCCTTAACACTGAAGCTTTCTTT.